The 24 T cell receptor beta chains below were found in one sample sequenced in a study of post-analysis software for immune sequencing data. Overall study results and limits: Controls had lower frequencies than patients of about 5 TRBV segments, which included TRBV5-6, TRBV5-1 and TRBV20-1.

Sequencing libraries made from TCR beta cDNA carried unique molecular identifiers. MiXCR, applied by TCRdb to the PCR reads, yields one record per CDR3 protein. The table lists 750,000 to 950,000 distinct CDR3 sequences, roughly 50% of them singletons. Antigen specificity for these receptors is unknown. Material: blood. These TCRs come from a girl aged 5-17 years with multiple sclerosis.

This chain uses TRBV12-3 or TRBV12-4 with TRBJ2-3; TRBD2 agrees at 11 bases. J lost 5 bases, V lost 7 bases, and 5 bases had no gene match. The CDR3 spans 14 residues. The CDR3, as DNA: TGTGCCAGCAATCTAGCGGGGGGACTAGATACGCAGTATTTT. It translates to CASNLAGGLDTQYF.

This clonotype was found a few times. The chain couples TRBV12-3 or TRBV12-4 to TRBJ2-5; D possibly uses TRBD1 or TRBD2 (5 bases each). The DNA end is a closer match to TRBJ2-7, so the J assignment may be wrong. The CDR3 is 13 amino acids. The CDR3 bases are TGTGCCAGCAGTTTAATGGGGGACCACGAGCAGTACTTC. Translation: CASSLMGDHEQYF.

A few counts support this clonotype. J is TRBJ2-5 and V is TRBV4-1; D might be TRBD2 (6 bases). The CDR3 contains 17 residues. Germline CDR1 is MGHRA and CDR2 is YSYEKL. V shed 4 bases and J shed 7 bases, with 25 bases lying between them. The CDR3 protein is CASSLTNRDLSFRTQYF. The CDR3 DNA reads TGCGCCAGCAGCCTTACCAACCGGGACTTGAGCTTTAGGACCCAGTACTTC.

The CDR3 is CASSHGTGLGDTQYF. The DNA of the CDR3 is TGTGCCAGCAGTCACGGGACAGGGCTTGGAGATACGCAGTATTTT. This sequence joins TRBV3-1 and TRBJ2-3; 9 positions agree with TRBD1. Per the germline V gene, CDR1 is LGHDT and CDR2 is YNNKEL (reference sequence). This CDR3 has 15 amino acids. Germline trimming cut 6 bases from V and 5 bases from J; bases unmatched to any gene: 9.

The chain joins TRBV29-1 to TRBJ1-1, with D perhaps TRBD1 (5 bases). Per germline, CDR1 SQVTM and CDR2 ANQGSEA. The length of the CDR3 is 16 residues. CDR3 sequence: CSAGLFAGTVNTEAFF. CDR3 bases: TGCAGTGCTGGATTATTTGCCGGGACGGTTAACACTGAAGCTTTCTTT. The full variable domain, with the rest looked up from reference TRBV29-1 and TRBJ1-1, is SAVISQKPSRDICQRGTSLTIQCQVDSQVTMMFWYRQQPGQSLTLIATANQGSEATYESGFVIDKFPISRPNLTFSTLTVSNMSPEDSSIYLCSAGLFAGTVNTEAFFGQGTRLTVV.

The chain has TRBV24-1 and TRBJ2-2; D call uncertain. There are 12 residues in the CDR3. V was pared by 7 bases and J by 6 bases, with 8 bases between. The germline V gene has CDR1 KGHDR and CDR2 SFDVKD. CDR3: CATSWGPGELFF. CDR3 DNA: TGTGCCACCAGCTGGGGTCCCGGGGAGCTGTTTTTT.

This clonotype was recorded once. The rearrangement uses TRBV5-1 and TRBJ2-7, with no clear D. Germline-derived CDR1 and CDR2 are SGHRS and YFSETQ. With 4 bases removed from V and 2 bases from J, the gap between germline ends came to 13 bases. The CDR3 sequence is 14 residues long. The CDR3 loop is CASSQSTGTYEQYF. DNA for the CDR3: TGCGCCAGCAGCCAGTCGACTGGGACCTACGAGCAGTACTTC.

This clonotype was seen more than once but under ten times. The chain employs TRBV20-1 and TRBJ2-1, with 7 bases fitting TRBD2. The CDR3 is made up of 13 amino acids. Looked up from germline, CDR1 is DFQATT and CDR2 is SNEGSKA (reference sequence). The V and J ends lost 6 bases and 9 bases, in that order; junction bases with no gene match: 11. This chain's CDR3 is CSALKRDIAEQFF. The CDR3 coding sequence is TGCAGTGCCCTAAAGCGGGATATAGCTGAGCAGTTCTTC.

Here the CDR3 DNA reads TGTGCCAGCAGCCCGGCGGATTGGGTAAATGAAAAACTGTTTTTT. Amino acids: CASSPADWVNEKLFF. The rearrangement links TRBV14 to TRBJ1-4, with D uncertain. This CDR3 region has 15 residues. Germline V gene lookup returns CDR1 SGHDN and CDR2 FVKESK. The V and J ends lost 4 bases and 5 bases respectively, with 14 bases between them.

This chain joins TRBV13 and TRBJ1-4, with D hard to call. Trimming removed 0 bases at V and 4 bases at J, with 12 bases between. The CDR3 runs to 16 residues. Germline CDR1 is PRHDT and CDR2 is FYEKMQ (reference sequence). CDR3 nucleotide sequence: TGTGCCAGCAGCTTAGGGCACCGGCGGCTTAATGAAAAACTGTTTTTT. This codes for CASSLGHRRLNEKLFF.

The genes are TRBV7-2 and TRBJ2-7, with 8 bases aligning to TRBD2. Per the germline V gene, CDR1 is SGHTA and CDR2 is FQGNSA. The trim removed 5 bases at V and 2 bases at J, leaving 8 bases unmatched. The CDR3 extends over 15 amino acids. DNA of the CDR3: TGTGCCAGCAGCGTCATAGCGGGGAGAACCTACGAGCAGTACTTC. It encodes CASSVIAGRTYEQYF.

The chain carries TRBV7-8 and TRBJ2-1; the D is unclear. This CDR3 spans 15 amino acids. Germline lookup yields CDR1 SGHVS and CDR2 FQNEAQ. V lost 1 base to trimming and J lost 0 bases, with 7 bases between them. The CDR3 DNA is TGTGCCAGCAGCTTAGGGCCCTCCTCCTACAATGAGCAGTTCTTC. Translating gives CASSLGPSSYNEQFF. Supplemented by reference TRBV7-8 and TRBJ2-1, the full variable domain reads GAGVSQSPRYKVAKRGQDVALRCDPISGHVSLFWYQQALGQGPEFLTYFQNEAQLDKSGLPSDRFFAERPEGSVSTLKIQRTQQEDSAVYLCASSLGPSSYNEQFFGPGTRLTVL.

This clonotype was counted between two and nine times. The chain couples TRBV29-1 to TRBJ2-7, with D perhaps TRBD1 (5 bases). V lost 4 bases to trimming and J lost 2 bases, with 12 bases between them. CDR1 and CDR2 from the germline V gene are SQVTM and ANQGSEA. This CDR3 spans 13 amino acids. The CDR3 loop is CSVAESGPYEQYF. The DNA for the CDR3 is TGCAGCGTTGCAGAATCAGGGCCCTACGAGCAGTACTTC.

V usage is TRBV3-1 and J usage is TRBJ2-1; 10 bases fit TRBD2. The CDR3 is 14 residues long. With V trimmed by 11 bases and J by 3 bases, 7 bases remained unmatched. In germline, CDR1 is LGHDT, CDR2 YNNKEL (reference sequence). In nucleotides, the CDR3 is TGTGCCGCTTCCGGGACTAGCGACTACAATGAGCAGTTCTTC. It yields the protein CAASGTSDYNEQFF.

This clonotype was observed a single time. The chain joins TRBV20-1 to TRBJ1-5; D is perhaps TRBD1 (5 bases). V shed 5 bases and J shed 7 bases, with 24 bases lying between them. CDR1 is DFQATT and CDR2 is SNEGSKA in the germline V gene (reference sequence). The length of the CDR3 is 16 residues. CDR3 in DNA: TGCAGTGCTGCAGGGTCGATGGGGACCGTAAAGCAGCCCCAGCATTTT. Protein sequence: CSAAGSMGTVKQPQHF.

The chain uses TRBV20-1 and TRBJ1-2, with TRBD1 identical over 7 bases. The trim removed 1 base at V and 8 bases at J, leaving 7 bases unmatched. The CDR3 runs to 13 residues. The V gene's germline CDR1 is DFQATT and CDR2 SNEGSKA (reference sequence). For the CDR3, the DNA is TGCAGTGCTAGAGGGACAGGCCCATTAGGCTACACCTTC. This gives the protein CSARGTGPLGYTF.

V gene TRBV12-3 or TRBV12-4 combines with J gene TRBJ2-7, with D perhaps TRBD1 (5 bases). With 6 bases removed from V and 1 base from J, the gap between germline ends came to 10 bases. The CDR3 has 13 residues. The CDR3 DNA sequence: TGTGCCAGCAGGTTTACAGGTTCCTACGAGCAGTACTTC. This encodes CASRFTGSYEQYF.

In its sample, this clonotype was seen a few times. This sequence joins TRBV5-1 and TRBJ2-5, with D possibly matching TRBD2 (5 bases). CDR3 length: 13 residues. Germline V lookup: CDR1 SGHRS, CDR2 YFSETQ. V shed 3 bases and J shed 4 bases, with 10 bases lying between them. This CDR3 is CASSSGFGETQYF. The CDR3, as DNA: TGCGCCAGCAGCTCGGGATTCGGAGAGACCCAGTACTTC.

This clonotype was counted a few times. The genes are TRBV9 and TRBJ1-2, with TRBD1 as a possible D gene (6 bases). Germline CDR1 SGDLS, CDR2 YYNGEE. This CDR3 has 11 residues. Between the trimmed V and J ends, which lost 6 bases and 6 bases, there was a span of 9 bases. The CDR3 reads CASNGGHGYTF. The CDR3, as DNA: TGTGCCAGCAATGGGGGCCATGGCTACACCTTC.

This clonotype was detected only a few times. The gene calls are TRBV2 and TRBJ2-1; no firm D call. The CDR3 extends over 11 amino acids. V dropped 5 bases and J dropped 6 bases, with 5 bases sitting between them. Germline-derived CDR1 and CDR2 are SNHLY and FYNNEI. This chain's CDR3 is CASSRANEQFF. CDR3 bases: TGTGCCAGCAGTCGGGCCAATGAGCAGTTCTTC.

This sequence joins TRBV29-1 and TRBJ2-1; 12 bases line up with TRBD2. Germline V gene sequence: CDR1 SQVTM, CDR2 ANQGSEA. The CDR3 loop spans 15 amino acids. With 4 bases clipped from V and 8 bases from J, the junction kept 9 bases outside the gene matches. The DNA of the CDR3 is TGCAGCGTTGCGCAGACTAGCGGGAGTAACGATGAGCAGTTCTTC. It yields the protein CSVAQTSGSNDEQFF.

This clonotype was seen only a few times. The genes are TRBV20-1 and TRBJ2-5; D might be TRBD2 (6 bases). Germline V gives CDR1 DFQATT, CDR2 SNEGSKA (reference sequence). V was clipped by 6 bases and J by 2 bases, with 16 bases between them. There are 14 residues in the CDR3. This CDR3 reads CSAPRGAEQETQYF. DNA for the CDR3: TGCAGTGCCCCCCGCGGGGCGGAACAAGAGACCCAGTACTTC.

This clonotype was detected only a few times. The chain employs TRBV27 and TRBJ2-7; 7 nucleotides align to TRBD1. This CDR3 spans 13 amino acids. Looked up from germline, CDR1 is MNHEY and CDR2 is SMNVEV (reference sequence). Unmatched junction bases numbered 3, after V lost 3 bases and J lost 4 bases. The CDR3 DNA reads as TGTGCCAGCAGTTTGACCAGGGGGTACGAGCAGTACTTC. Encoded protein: CASSLTRGYEQYF.

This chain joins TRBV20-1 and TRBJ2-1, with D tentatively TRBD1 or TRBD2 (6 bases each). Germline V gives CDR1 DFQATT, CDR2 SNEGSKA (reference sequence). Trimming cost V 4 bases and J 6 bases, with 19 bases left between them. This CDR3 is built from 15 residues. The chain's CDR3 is CSANLGGLKGNEQFF. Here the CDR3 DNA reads TGCAGTGCTAACTTGGGGGGCCTCAAAGGCAATGAGCAGTTCTTC.